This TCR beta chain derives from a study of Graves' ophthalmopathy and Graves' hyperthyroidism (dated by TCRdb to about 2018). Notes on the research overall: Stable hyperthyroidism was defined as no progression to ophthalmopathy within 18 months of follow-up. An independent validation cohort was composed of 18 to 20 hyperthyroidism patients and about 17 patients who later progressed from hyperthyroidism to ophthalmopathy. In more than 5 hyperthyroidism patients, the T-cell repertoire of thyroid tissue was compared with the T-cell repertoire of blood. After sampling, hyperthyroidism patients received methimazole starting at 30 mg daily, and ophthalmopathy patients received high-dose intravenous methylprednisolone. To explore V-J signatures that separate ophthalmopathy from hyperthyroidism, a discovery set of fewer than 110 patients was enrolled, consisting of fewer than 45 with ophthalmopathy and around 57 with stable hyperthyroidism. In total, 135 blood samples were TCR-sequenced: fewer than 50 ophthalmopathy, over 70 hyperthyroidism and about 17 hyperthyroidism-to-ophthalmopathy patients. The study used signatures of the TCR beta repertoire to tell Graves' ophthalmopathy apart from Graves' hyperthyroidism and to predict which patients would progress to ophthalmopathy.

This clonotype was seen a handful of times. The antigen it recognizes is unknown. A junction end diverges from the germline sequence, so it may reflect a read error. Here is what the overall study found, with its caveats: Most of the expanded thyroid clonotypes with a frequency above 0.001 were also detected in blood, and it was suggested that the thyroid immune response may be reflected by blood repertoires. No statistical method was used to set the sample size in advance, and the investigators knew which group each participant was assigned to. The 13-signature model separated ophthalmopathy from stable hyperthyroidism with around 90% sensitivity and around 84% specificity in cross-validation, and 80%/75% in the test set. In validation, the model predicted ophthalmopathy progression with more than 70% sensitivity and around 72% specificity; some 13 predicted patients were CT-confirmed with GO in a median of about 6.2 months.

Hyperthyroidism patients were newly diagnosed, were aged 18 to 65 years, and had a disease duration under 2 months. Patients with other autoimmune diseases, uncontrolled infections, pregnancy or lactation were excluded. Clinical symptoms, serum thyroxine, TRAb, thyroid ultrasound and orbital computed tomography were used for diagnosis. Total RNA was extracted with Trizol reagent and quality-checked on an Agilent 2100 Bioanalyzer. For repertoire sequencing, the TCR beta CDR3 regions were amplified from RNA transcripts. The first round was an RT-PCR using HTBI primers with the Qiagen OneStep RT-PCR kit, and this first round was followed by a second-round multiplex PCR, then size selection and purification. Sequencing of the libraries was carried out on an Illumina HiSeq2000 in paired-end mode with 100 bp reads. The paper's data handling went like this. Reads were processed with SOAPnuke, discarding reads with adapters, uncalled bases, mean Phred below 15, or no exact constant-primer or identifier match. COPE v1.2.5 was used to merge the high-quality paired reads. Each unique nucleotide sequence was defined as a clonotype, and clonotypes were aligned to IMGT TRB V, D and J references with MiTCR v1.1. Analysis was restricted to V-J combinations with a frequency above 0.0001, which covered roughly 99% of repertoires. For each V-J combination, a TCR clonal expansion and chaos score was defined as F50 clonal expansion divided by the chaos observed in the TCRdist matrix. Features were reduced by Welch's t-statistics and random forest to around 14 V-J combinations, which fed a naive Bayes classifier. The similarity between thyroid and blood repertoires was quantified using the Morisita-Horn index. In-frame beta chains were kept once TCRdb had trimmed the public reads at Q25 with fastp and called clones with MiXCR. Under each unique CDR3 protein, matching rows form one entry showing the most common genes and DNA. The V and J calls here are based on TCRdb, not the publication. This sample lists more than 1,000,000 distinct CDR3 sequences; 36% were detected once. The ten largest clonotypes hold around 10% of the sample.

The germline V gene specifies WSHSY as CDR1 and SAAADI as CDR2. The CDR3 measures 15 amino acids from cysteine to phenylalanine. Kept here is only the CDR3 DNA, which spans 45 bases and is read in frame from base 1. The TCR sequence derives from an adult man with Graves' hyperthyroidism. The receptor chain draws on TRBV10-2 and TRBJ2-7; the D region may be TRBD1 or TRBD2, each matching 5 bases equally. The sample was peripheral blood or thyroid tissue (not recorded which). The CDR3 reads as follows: CASSHRFEGIHEQYF. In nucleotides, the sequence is TGTGCCAGCAGCCACAGGTTCGAGGGGATTCACGAGCAGTACTTC.